The 10 T cell receptor beta chains given below trace back to one sample, sequenced in a study of blood T cell repertoires in COVID-19. Using immunoSEQ multiplex PCR, the repertoire was profiled, and TCRdb retains in-frame clones only, with some absent. Of hundreds of thousands of clones in the sample, roughly 85% are singletons; the top ten hold approximately 2%. Sequencing was carried out using PBMCs or T cells enriched from blood (not recorded which). The receptors shown here come from a woman under 30 with acute COVID-19.

This chain connects TRBV7-9 to TRBJ1-1; no reliable D call. Germline assignment: CDR1 SEHNR and CDR2 FQNEAQ (reference sequence). The V gene lost 6 bases and the J gene lost 5 bases, with 7 bases spanning the gap. The CDR3 spans 11 residues. The DNA of the CDR3 is TGTGCCAGCAGGAAGAGTACTGAAGCTTTCTTT. Encoded protein: CASRKSTEAFF.

This CDR3 is CASSPGADPNQPQHF. CDR3 in DNA: TGTGCCAGCTCACCAGGGGCAGACCCCAATCAGCCCCAGCATTTT. The chain recombines TRBV18 with TRBJ1-5, with TRBD1 as a possible D gene (5 bases). The length of the CDR3 is 15 residues. The germline V gene has CDR1 KGHSH and CDR2 LQKENI. V lost 2 bases and J 3 bases, leaving 11 bases between the germline ends.

V is TRBV11-3 and J is TRBJ2-1; D remains ambiguous. In germline, CDR1 is SGHNT, CDR2 YENEEA. This CDR3 region has 14 residues. The germline V and J ends were trimmed by 1 base and 2 bases, with 6 bases remaining between them. CDR3 residues: CASSLGGPYNEQFF. The CDR3 DNA is TGTGCCAGCAGCTTAGGTGGGCCCTACAATGAGCAGTTCTTC.

The chain employs TRBV23-1 and TRBJ2-1, with a tentative D call TRBD1 (5 bases). TRBV23-1 is classed as an ORF, of uncertain function. The CDR3 length is 16 residues. V lost 2 bases and J 6 bases, leaving 17 bases between the germline ends. The CDR3 loop is CASSQRDSLGPNEQFF. As DNA, the CDR3 is TGCGCCAGCAGTCAACGAGACAGCTTGGGCCCCAATGAGCAGTTCTTC.

The chain is built from TRBV2 and TRBJ1-1; D may be TRBD1 (5 bases). This CDR3 spans 15 amino acids. Trimming left V 3 bases short and J 4 bases short, with 15 bases between. Per germline, CDR1 SNHLY and CDR2 FYNNEI. CDR3 nucleotides: TGTGCCAGCAGTGACCGGGACCCCGGGAGCACTGAAGCTTTCTTT. Encoded protein: CASSDRDPGSTEAFF.

The V and J genes are TRBV5-6 and TRBJ2-7; 7 nucleotides line up with TRBD2. The CDR3 is 15 residues long. CDR1 and CDR2 from the germline V gene are SGHDT and YYEEEE. J gave up 6 bases and V 4 bases, and 13 bases lay outside the gene matches. This CDR3 is CASSGPGGRGGEQYF. DNA for the CDR3: TGTGCCAGCAGCGGACCGGGAGGTAGGGGAGGCGAGCAGTACTTC.

This chain uses TRBV29-1 with TRBJ2-6, with 7 bases aligning to TRBD1. The germline gives CDR1 SQVTM, CDR2 ANQGSEA. The CDR3 is made up of 18 amino acids. V lost 0 bases, J lost 0 bases, and 8 bases stayed unmatched. This CDR3 reads CSVEERGPVSSGANVLTF. CDR3 coding DNA: TGCAGCGTTGAAGAAAGGGGGCCCGTTAGCTCTGGGGCCAACGTCCTGACTTTC.

The chain links TRBV18 to TRBJ1-2, with D possibly being TRBD1 (6 bases). The V gene's germline CDR1 is KGHSH and CDR2 LQKENI. Trimming removed 8 bases from V and 2 bases from J, with 9 bases in between. This CDR3 is built from 12 residues. The CDR3, as DNA: TGTGCCAGCCGGACAGAGAACTATGGCTACACCTTC. Protein: CASRTENYGYTF.

The rearrangement joins TRBV14 to TRBJ2-5; D is ambiguous. The germline V and J ends were trimmed by 1 base and 2 bases, with 8 bases remaining between them. Germline CDR1 and CDR2: SGHDN and FVKESK. CDR3 length equals 14 residues. DNA for the CDR3: TGTGCCAGCAGCCAAGTGAATCGGCAAGAGACCCAGTACTTC. Protein: CASSQVNRQETQYF.

The rearrangement links TRBV5-1 to TRBJ2-3; TRBD2 matches at 8 bases. Germline CDR1 reads SGHRS; CDR2 reads YFSETQ. The V and J ends lost 2 bases and 4 bases, in that order; junction bases with no gene match: 0. The CDR3 has 13 residues. This chain's CDR3 is CASSLAGADTQYF. The CDR3 nucleotides are TGCGCCAGCAGCTTAGCGGGGGCAGATACGCAGTATTTT.